This T cell receptor beta chain was observed in a study of T cell responses to AZD1222 COVID-19 vaccine. Notes on the study in general: White British donors predominated, females outnumbered males, and clonal diversity was possibly underestimated. Breadth and depth of Spike-specific TCRs rose after two AZD1222 doses. Spike-spanning, vaccine-associated CD4 TCRs were dominant at 160-218 and 743-854.

TCRdb's table, derived via immunoSEQ multiplex PCR, lists solely in-frame clones and lacks some. The top ten clones hold 1.5% to 2% of a sample with approximately 140,000 clones, 90% of them seen once. Comment on this clone: Its antigen is unidentified.

Deletions cut 3 bases from V and 4 bases from J, with 13 bases between. Looked up from germline, CDR1 is GTSNPN and CDR2 is SVGIG (reference sequence). The CDR3 contains 14 residues. The clonotype originates from an adult who received the AZD1222 COVID-19 vaccine. The sequenced sample was peripheral blood, obtained 28 days after the second AZD1222 dose. The chain uses TRBV30 and TRBJ1-5; the D gene is possibly TRBD1 (6 bases). DNA for the CDR3: TGTGCCTGGAGGGAACAGGGTCCGAATCAGCCCCAGCATTTT. It is translated as CAWREQGPNQPQHF.